This passage covers 29 T cell receptor beta chains from one sample sequenced in a study of T cell changes during pregnancy in multiple sclerosis. Sequenced by immunoSEQ multiplex PCR; TCRdb stores in-frame clones only, minus some. The repertoire holds under 90,000 clones, about 94% seen once, with about 1% in the top ten. The sample in question was peripheral blood, obtained in the second trimester of pregnancy. These receptors were obtained from a female donor in good health, enrolled as a control in a pregnancy study.

The chain uses TRBV29-1 and TRBJ2-5, with a possible D match to TRBD2 (6 bases). V lost 6 bases to trimming and J lost 2 bases, with 16 bases between them. The CDR3 sequence is 14 residues long. CDR1 is SQVTM and CDR2 is ANQGSEA in the germline V gene. The CDR3 sequence is CSVRVTSLQETQYF. For the CDR3, the DNA is TGCAGCGTCCGTGTCACTAGCTTACAAGAGACCCAGTACTTC.

V and J are TRBV27 and TRBJ2-7; TRBD2 matches 11 bases. This CDR3 region has 15 residues. Germline V CDR1 and CDR2: MNHEY, SMNVEV (reference sequence). Unmatched junction bases numbered 6, after V lost 6 bases and J lost 2 bases. CDR3 in amino acids: CASRTGLAVAYEQYF. The DNA of the CDR3 is TGTGCCAGCAGAACGGGACTAGCGGTAGCCTACGAGCAGTACTTC.

This clone was found once. The J gene is TRBJ1-5, the V gene TRBV7-9; TRBD1 is a possible D gene (6 bases). The germline V gene has CDR1 SEHNR and CDR2 FQNEAQ (reference sequence). Trimming left V 1 base short and J 3 bases short, with 16 bases between. The CDR3 is made up of 17 amino acids. CDR3 sequence reads: CASSLGGIGQPNQPQHF. CDR3 nucleotides: TGTGCCAGCAGCTTAGGGGGTATCGGACAGCCCAATCAGCCCCAGCATTTT.

The V gene is TRBV28, the J gene TRBJ2-3; a weak D match, TRBD1 (6 bases). The CDR3 runs to 14 residues. With 5 bases removed from V and 4 bases from J, the gap between germline ends came to 13 bases. Germline V gene sequence: CDR1 MDHEN, CDR2 SYDVKM. The CDR3 region is CASSITGMADTQYF. The CDR3 bases are TGTGCCAGCAGTATAACAGGGATGGCAGATACGCAGTATTTT. Full variable domain (outside the CDR3, taken from reference TRBV28 and TRBJ2-3): DVKVTQSSRYLVKRTGEKVFLECVQDMDHENMFWYRQDPGLGLRLIYFSYDVKMKEKGDIPEGYSVSREKKERFSLILESASTNQTSMYLCASSITGMADTQYFGPGTRLTVL.

The gene calls are TRBV27 and TRBJ2-7, with TRBD2 matching 8 bases. V dropped 6 bases and J dropped 5; count of bases not matched to a gene: 12. This CDR3 has 15 residues. Germline assignment: CDR1 MNHEY and CDR2 SMNVEV (reference sequence). The CDR3 bases are TGTGCCAGCAGCCCGCGGGGGGACCCAGCCGACGAGCAGTACTTC. Encoded protein: CASSPRGDPADEQYF.

The genes are TRBV5-6 and TRBJ1-5; TRBD1 matches 7 bases. Unmatched junction bases numbered 3, after V lost 0 bases and J lost 0 bases. This CDR3 spans 16 amino acids. Germline V gene lookup returns CDR1 SGHDT and CDR2 YYEEEE. The CDR3 is CASSLGGQTSNQPQHF. In DNA form, the CDR3 reads TGTGCCAGCAGCTTGGGGGGACAGACTAGCAATCAGCCCCAGCATTTT.

The rearrangement links TRBV4-1 to TRBJ2-1; D gene uncertain. Trimming removed 0 bases from V and 0 bases from J, with 12 bases in between. The CDR3 is 17 amino acids. CDR1 MGHRA and CDR2 YSYEKL come from the germline V gene. CDR3 protein: CASSQDEETSSYNEQFF. DNA of the CDR3: TGCGCCAGCAGCCAAGACGAGGAAACGAGCTCCTACAATGAGCAGTTCTTC.

The rearrangement uses TRBV27 and TRBJ2-1, with D maybe TRBD1 (5 bases). CDR1 is MNHEY, CDR2 SMNVEV, per germline (reference sequence). This CDR3 contains 23 residues. Trimming removed 3 bases at V and 0 bases at J, with 33 bases between. The CDR3 is CASSLSGDLLFRGPLSSYNEQFF. CDR3 in DNA: TGTGCCAGCAGTTTGTCCGGAGACCTCCTATTTAGGGGCCCTTTAAGCTCCTACAATGAGCAGTTCTTC.

This rearrangement joins TRBV5-1 to TRBJ2-7; possibly TRBD2 for D (6 bases). The CDR3 contains 16 residues. Trimming pared 4 bases from V and 3 bases from J, leaving 20 bases between. In germline, CDR1 is SGHRS, CDR2 YFSETQ. CDR3 coding DNA: TGCGCCAGCAGCCCTGAAGGGACTTCCTTCCACTACGAGCAGTACTTC. It translates to CASSPEGTSFHYEQYF.

This chain uses TRBV10-3 with TRBJ2-3, with TRBD2 identical over 10 bases. The germline V gene encodes CDR1 ENHRY and CDR2 SYGVKD. Germline trimming cut 2 bases from V and 5 bases from J; bases unmatched to any gene: 13. This CDR3 is built from 18 residues. The CDR3 sequence is CAISENPPLAGVLDTQYF. In nucleotides, the CDR3 is TGTGCCATCAGTGAGAATCCCCCCCTAGCGGGAGTTTTAGATACGCAGTATTTT.

The chain uses TRBV19 and TRBJ2-6; 10 positions agree with TRBD1. V was pared by 6 bases and J by 0 bases, with 5 bases of the junction left unmatched. The germline CDR1 and CDR2 sequences are LNHDA and SQIVND (reference sequence). The CDR3 extends over 17 amino acids. The CDR3 nucleotides are TGTGCCAGTAGCTCGGGACAGGGGTTCTCTGGGGCCAACGTCCTGACTTTC. Translating it yields CASSSGQGFSGANVLTF.

This clone was seen once. This chain connects TRBV5-4 to TRBJ2-2; 7 bases line up with TRBD1. The CDR3 is made up of 15 amino acids. CDR1 is SGHNT, CDR2 YYREEE, per germline (reference sequence). The V and J ends lost 6 bases and 1 base, in that order; junction bases with no gene match: 6. Written as DNA, the CDR3 is TGTGCCAGCAACAAACAGGGGCTGAACACCGGGGAGCTGTTTTTT. It encodes CASNKQGLNTGELFF.

The J gene is TRBJ2-1, the V gene TRBV19; 13 nucleotides line up with TRBD2. Trimming removed 1 base from V and 6 bases from J; junction bases left unmatched: 0. The CDR3 sequence is 15 residues long. Germline CDR1 LNHDA, CDR2 SQIVND (reference sequence). The DNA for the CDR3 is TGTGCCAGTAGTATAGGACTAGCGGGAGGCAATGAGCAGTTCTTC. This sequence encodes CASSIGLAGGNEQFF. Drawing the rest from reference TRBV19 and TRBJ2-1, the complete variable domain is DGGITQSPKYLFRKEGQNVTLSCEQNLNHDAMYWYRQDPGQGLRLIYYSQIVNDFQKGDIAEGYSVSREKKESFPLTVTSAQKNPTAFYLCASSIGLAGGNEQFFGPGTRLTVL.

This CDR3 is CASIKRNRGQLNTEAFF. CDR3 nucleotide sequence: TGTGCCAGCATCAAGAGGAACAGGGGGCAGTTGAACACTGAAGCTTTCTTT. This chain joins TRBV28 and TRBJ1-1; TRBD1 agrees at 9 bases. Germline CDR1 is MDHEN and CDR2 is SYDVKM. The CDR3 consists of 17 residues. J gave up 0 bases and V 7 bases, and 12 bases lay outside the gene matches. Full variable domain (remainder filled in from reference TRBV28 and TRBJ1-1): DVKVTQSSRYLVKRTGEKVFLECVQDMDHENMFWYRQDPGLGLRLIYFSYDVKMKEKGDIPEGYSVSREKKERFSLILESASTNQTSMYLCASIKRNRGQLNTEAFFGQGTRLTVV.

This clone occurred a few times. The CDR3 protein is CSVVNRAAHEQFF. The DNA of the CDR3 is TGCAGCGTTGTTAACAGGGCGGCACATGAGCAGTTCTTC. The V call is TRBV29-1, the J call TRBJ2-1; D possibly corresponds to TRBD1 (6 bases). Germline-derived CDR1 and CDR2 are SQVTM and ANQGSEA. Trimming took 4 bases from V and 8 from J, leaving 15 bases between them. The CDR3 length is 13 residues.

This clone was observed once. The J gene is TRBJ2-7, the V gene TRBV11-2; TRBD1 agrees at 9 bases. V shed 1 base, J shed 0 bases, and the junction held 7 bases outside the gene matches. CDR3 length: 17 residues. CDR1 is SGHAT and CDR2 is FQNNGV in the germline V gene. The CDR3 DNA follows: TGTGCCAGCAGCTTAGGTCGGACAGGGGTATCCTCCTACGAGCAGTACTTC. Amino acid sequence: CASSLGRTGVSSYEQYF.

The rearrangement joins TRBV9 to TRBJ2-3; 7 nucleotides agree with TRBD2. The CDR3 has 15 amino acids. The trim removed 1 base at V and 6 bases at J, leaving 8 bases unmatched. CDR1 is SGDLS, CDR2 YYNGEE, per germline. CDR3 residues: CASSVKSGNWDTQYF. The CDR3 region has the DNA TGTGCCAGCAGCGTAAAAAGCGGGAACTGGGATACGCAGTATTTT.

The chain uses TRBV19 and TRBJ1-5; tentatively, D is TRBD1 (6 bases). Germline V gene data show CDR1 as LNHDA and CDR2 as SQIVND (reference sequence). V shed 4 bases and J shed 5 bases, with 15 bases lying between them. The CDR3 consists of 15 residues. CDR3 in amino acids: CASSKLRGMDQPQHF. As DNA, the CDR3 is TGTGCCAGTAGTAAGCTCAGGGGTATGGATCAGCCCCAGCATTTT. The entire variable domain, with the rest obtained from reference TRBV19 and TRBJ1-5, is as follows: DGGITQSPKYLFRKEGQNVTLSCEQNLNHDAMYWYRQDPGQGLRLIYYSQIVNDFQKGDIAEGYSVSREKKESFPLTVTSAQKNPTAFYLCASSKLRGMDQPQHFGDGTRLSIL.

This clone has only a few counts. The V call is TRBV2, the J call TRBJ2-2; a possible D gene is TRBD1 (5 bases). Germline V gene sequence: CDR1 SNHLY, CDR2 FYNNEI. The CDR3 has 13 amino acids. The V and J ends lost 8 bases and 1 base respectively, with 8 bases between them. The CDR3 region has the DNA TGTGCCAGCCGCACAGGGAACACCGGGGAGCTGTTTTTT. Translating it yields CASRTGNTGELFF.

This clone has just one count. V usage is TRBV18 and J usage is TRBJ2-3, with 15 bases aligning to TRBD2. CDR1 is KGHSH, CDR2 LQKENI, per germline. The CDR3 spans 17 residues. Trimming cost V 3 bases and J 0 bases; bases outside gene matches: 1. The CDR3 bases are TGTGCCAGCTCACCGGGGACTAGCGGGAGGAGCACAGATACGCAGTATTTT. Its protein is CASSPGTSGRSTDTQYF. Complete variable domain (other parts from reference TRBV18 and TRBJ2-3): NAGVMQNPRHLVRRRGQEARLRCSPMKGHSHVYWYRQLPEEGLKFMVYLQKENIIDESGMPKERFSAEFPKEGPSILRIQQVVRGDSAAYFCASSPGTSGRSTDTQYFGPGTRLTVL.

The chain is built from TRBV18 and TRBJ2-7; 11 nucleotides align to TRBD2. Germline CDR1 KGHSH, CDR2 LQKENI. The length of the CDR3 is 15 residues. V was clipped by 4 bases and J by 7 bases; unmatched bases: 9. The CDR3 sequence: CASSLPLAGGGEQYF. The CDR3 DNA follows: TGTGCCAGCTCACTACCCCTAGCGGGAGGTGGTGAGCAGTACTTC.

The gene calls are TRBV29-1 and TRBJ1-5; D remains unclear. Trimming pared 1 base from V and 5 bases from J, leaving 12 bases between. The length of the CDR3 is 14 residues. Germline CDR1 is SQVTM and CDR2 is ANQGSEA. CDR3 protein: CSVEVKQSYQPQHF. In nucleotides, the CDR3 is TGCAGCGTTGAAGTTAAACAGAGTTATCAGCCCCAGCATTTT.

The chain carries TRBV7-9 and TRBJ1-5; unclear D gene. The CDR3 sequence is 15 residues long. Deletions cut 4 bases from V and 4 bases from J, with 14 bases between. Germline CDR1 and CDR2: SEHNR and FQNEAQ (reference sequence). For the CDR3, the DNA is TGTGCCAGCAGCTCAAGTAAAACAGTTAATCAGCCCCAGCATTTT. Its translation: CASSSSKTVNQPQHF. Filled out from reference TRBV7-9 and TRBJ1-5, the complete variable domain reads DTGVSQNPRHKITKRGQNVTFRCDPISEHNRLYWYRQTLGQGPEFLTYFQNEAQLEKSRLLSDRFSAERPKGSFSTLEIQRTEQGDSAMYLCASSSSKTVNQPQHFGDGTRLSIL.

The chain carries TRBV6-1 and TRBJ2-1; maybe TRBD1 (6 bases). In germline, CDR1 is MNHNS, CDR2 SASEGT. V was cut by 0 bases and J by 6 bases, with 15 bases left in between. The CDR3 loop spans 16 amino acids. The chain's CDR3 is CASSEAGAGMGNEQFF. The CDR3, as DNA: TGTGCCAGCAGTGAAGCGGGGGCAGGGATGGGCAATGAGCAGTTCTTC.

V and J are TRBV27 and TRBJ1-1, with D tentatively TRBD1 (5 bases). V was shortened by 4 bases and J by 5 bases, with 14 bases between the two germline ends. Germline V gives CDR1 MNHEY, CDR2 SMNVEV (reference sequence). The CDR3 loop spans 14 amino acids. CDR3 protein: CASSSPREGTEAFF. CDR3 sequence (DNA): TGTGCCAGCAGTTCCCCCAGGGAAGGGACTGAAGCTTTCTTT.

The CDR3 reads CASSSRQGPSTDTQYF. The DNA for the CDR3 is TGTGCCAGCAGCTCCAGACAGGGCCCTAGCACAGATACGCAGTATTTT. V and J are TRBV7-9 and TRBJ2-3; 7 bases are shared with TRBD1. The CDR3 length is 16 residues. The germline CDR1 and CDR2 sequences are SEHNR and FQNEAQ (reference sequence). V was clipped by 4 bases and J by 0 bases; unmatched bases: 7.

This sequence joins TRBV9 and TRBJ2-2, with 7 nucleotides matching TRBD1. Looked up from germline, CDR1 is SGDLS and CDR2 is YYNGEE. CDR3 length: 15 amino acids. Germline trimming cut 3 bases from V and 5 bases from J; bases unmatched to any gene: 7. The CDR3 coding sequence is TGTGCCAGCAGCGGAGGACAGGCAGTAACCGGGGAGCTGTTTTTT. Its protein product is CASSGGQAVTGELFF.

The genes are TRBV6-5 and TRBJ1-1; possible D gene TRBD1, 5 bases. The CDR3 spans 14 residues. Trimming shortened V by 11 bases and J by 1 base, and 17 bases separated the two germline ends. CDR1 MNHEY and CDR2 SVGAGI come from the germline V gene. In DNA, the CDR3 is TGTGCCGCAGGCATATCTACAGGGAACACTGAAGCTTTCTTT. It specifies CAAGISTGNTEAFF.

This chain joins TRBV27 and TRBJ2-2; 13 bases are a match to TRBD2. This CDR3 has 16 amino acids. Germline V CDR1 and CDR2: MNHEY, SMNVEV (reference sequence). The J segment lost 6 bases and the V segment lost 6 bases, leaving 7 bases of the junction unmatched. The chain's CDR3 is CASSPRLAGGAGELFF. CDR3 coding DNA: TGTGCCAGCAGCCCACGACTAGCGGGAGGCGCCGGGGAGCTGTTTTTT.